The 28 T cell receptor beta chains reported below all come from one sample, sequenced in a study of blood T cell repertoires in COVID-19. The data were produced by immunoSEQ multiplex PCR, yet TCRdb's version contains in-frame clones alone and is incomplete. Of about 190,000 clones in the sample, 82% were seen once. The sample was peripheral blood. Receptor source: a woman aged 60-75 years with COVID-19, enrolled during active disease.

This chain uses TRBV7-9 with TRBJ1-2; no clear D. The CDR3 is 15 residues long. V lost 6 bases to trimming and J lost 6 bases, with 20 bases between them. The germline V gene encodes CDR1 SEHNR and CDR2 FQNEAQ (reference sequence). In DNA, the CDR3 is TGTGCCAGCAGACCAACAATTGGAGGGTTTGATGGCTACACCTTC. This gives the protein CASRPTIGGFDGYTF. The full variable domain, completed using reference TRBV7-9 and TRBJ1-2, is DTGVSQNPRHKITKRGQNVTFRCDPISEHNRLYWYRQTLGQGPEFLTYFQNEAQLEKSRLLSDRFSAERPKGSFSTLEIQRTEQGDSAMYLCASRPTIGGFDGYTFGSGTRLTVV.

The rearrangement links TRBV5-5 to TRBJ1-2; TRBD1 might be the D (6 bases). Per the germline V gene, CDR1 is SGHKS and CDR2 is YYEKEE (reference sequence). Trimming took off 4 bases at V and 4 bases at J, with 20 bases between the two ends. This CDR3 region has 16 residues. CDR3: CASSRITGRRSYGYTF. CDR3 DNA: TGTGCCAGCAGCCGTATAACAGGGCGACGGAGCTATGGCTACACCTTC.

The chain recombines TRBV5-1 with TRBJ2-7; D is unresolved. Germline lookup yields CDR1 SGHRS and CDR2 YFSETQ. The CDR3 has 13 residues. The V end was cut by 2 bases, the J end by 6 bases, with 12 bases between. This CDR3 is CASSFRVESEQYF. In DNA form, the CDR3 reads TGCGCCAGCAGCTTTCGGGTGGAGTCCGAGCAGTACTTC.

The genes are TRBV19 and TRBJ1-1; TRBD1 agrees at 9 bases. Per the germline V gene, CDR1 is LNHDA and CDR2 is SQIVND (reference sequence). CDR3 length equals 17 residues. The V segment lost 1 base and the J segment 4 bases; nucleotides outside the gene matches: 10. CDR3 residues: CASSIGRDREVGTEAFF. The CDR3 DNA follows: TGTGCCAGTAGTATAGGGAGGGACAGGGAGGTGGGCACTGAAGCTTTCTTT.

Here the CDR3 DNA reads TGTGCCAGCAGCTTGGCCGGCGGGGGCCTCTCCTACGAGCAGTACGTC. This sequence encodes CASSLAGGGLSYEQYV. The V call is TRBV5-6, the J call TRBJ2-7; tentative D call: TRBD2 (7 bases). The germline V gene has CDR1 SGHDT and CDR2 YYEEEE. V lost 0 bases and J lost 0, with 13 bases in between. The CDR3 totals 16 residues.

The rearrangement joins TRBV24-1 to TRBJ2-1; no clear D gene. The V end was cut by 5 bases, the J end by 4 bases, with 14 bases between. The CDR3 loop spans 15 amino acids. The germline CDR1 and CDR2 sequences are KGHDR and SFDVKD. CDR3 nucleotide sequence: TGTGCCACCAGTGCAGTGGCCCCCTCATACAATGAGCAGTTCTTC. Translating gives CATSAVAPSYNEQFF.

V and J are TRBV28 and TRBJ1-4; D is undetermined. The germline V gene encodes CDR1 MDHEN and CDR2 SYDVKM. Trimming took 3 bases from V and 3 from J, leaving 11 bases between them. The CDR3 sequence is 15 residues long. CDR3 DNA: TGTGCCAGCAGTTTGGTGTCCTCGGCTAATGAAAAACTGTTTTTT. This codes for CASSLVSSANEKLFF.

The chain carries TRBV14 and TRBJ2-3; 8 bases map to TRBD1. The CDR3 is 17 amino acids. Germline V lookup: CDR1 SGHDN, CDR2 FVKESK. Trimming at V came to 1 base and at J to 3 bases, leaving 9 bases not matched to a gene. CDR3 nucleotides: TGTGCCAGCAGCCAAGTGCCCGGGACAGGCGGGACAGATACGCAGTATTTT. Translation: CASSQVPGTGGTDTQYF.

This sequence joins TRBV2 and TRBJ1-5; 8 positions match TRBD1. V shed 7 bases and J 7 bases; nucleotides not matched to a gene: 6. The germline gives CDR1 SNHLY, CDR2 FYNNEI. The CDR3 extends over 13 amino acids. CDR3 bases: TGTGCCAGCAATGACAGGGGCGAGCAGCCCCAGCATTTT. This gives the protein CASNDRGEQPQHF.

V usage is TRBV9 and J usage is TRBJ2-1; 7 bases align to TRBD2. With 0 bases clipped from V and 9 bases from J, the junction kept 12 bases outside the gene matches. Germline CDR1 reads SGDLS; CDR2 reads YYNGEE. This CDR3 is built from 16 residues. CDR3 region: CASSVGGRAGVGEQFF. CDR3 DNA sequence: TGTGCCAGCAGCGTAGGGGGGAGGGCCGGCGTCGGTGAGCAGTTCTTC.

The chain carries TRBV3-1 (or the pseudogene TRBV3-2) and TRBJ1-3, with 7 positions matching TRBD1. The CDR3 loop spans 16 amino acids. Looked up from germline, CDR1 is LGHDT and CDR2 is YNNKEL (reference sequence). Trimming took 0 bases from V and 3 from J; bases not matched to a gene: 5. CDR3 bases: TGTGCCAGCAGCCAAGAAGAAGGGGGCTTTGGAAACACCATATATTTT. Its translation is CASSQEEGGFGNTIYF.

The V and J genes are TRBV11-3 and TRBJ2-1; 8 bases align to TRBD1. This CDR3 comprises 13 residues. Unmatched junction bases numbered 2, after V lost 5 bases and J lost 5 bases. The germline gives CDR1 SGHNT, CDR2 YENEEA. Here the CDR3 reads CASSPTGDNEQFF. CDR3 bases: TGTGCCAGCAGCCCGACAGGGGACAATGAGCAGTTCTTC.

The rearrangement uses TRBV28 and TRBJ1-3; 10 bases align to TRBD1. The germline V gene has CDR1 MDHEN and CDR2 SYDVKM. J gave up 8 bases and V 8 bases, and 15 bases lay outside the gene matches. The CDR3 has 16 residues. CDR3 DNA sequence: TGTGCCAGCCCCCCTTCCGGGACAGGGGTGCGAGACACCATATATTTT. Its translation: CASPPSGTGVRDTIYF.

This chain connects TRBV28 to TRBJ2-3; 9 nucleotides align to TRBD2. Germline loops: CDR1 MDHEN, CDR2 SYDVKM. This CDR3 has 15 residues. Germline trimming cut 6 bases from V and 2 bases from J; bases unmatched to any gene: 6. The CDR3 region is CASRASGAFTDTQYF. The DNA for the CDR3 is TGTGCCAGCAGAGCTAGCGGGGCCTTCACAGATACGCAGTATTTT.

This clone was observed once. The chain employs TRBV4-2 and TRBJ2-2, with 8 nucleotides matching TRBD1. After removal of 0 bases from V and 5 bases from J, the junction contained 8 bases not matched to a gene. There are 17 residues in the CDR3. Looked up from germline, CDR1 is LGHNA and CDR2 is YNFKEQ. CDR3 nucleotide sequence: TGTGCCAGCAGCCAAGATTCGGCGGGACAGGTTACCGGGGAGCTGTTTTTT. Its protein is CASSQDSAGQVTGELFF.

The sample holds one count of this clone. The rearrangement links TRBV15 to TRBJ2-1; D not resolved. Germline V gives CDR1 LNHNV, CDR2 YYDKDF (reference sequence). The CDR3 runs 14 residues. The germline V and J ends were trimmed by 1 base and 6 bases, with 10 bases remaining between them. CDR3 loop: CATSRARSTNEQFF. DNA for the CDR3: TGTGCCACCAGCAGAGCCCGTAGTACCAATGAGCAGTTCTTC.

V is TRBV5-5 and J is TRBJ1-5; the D gene is possibly TRBD1 (5 bases). Germline CDR1 SGHKS, CDR2 YYEKEE (reference sequence). The CDR3 covers 16 residues. Trimming took 1 base from V and 11 from J, leaving 22 bases between them. The CDR3 is CASSLSAGRTPLSQHF. The CDR3 DNA sequence: TGTGCCAGCAGCTTGTCGGCGGGACGGACACCTTTGTCCCAGCATTTT.

The table lists this clone with many counts. The chain has TRBV19 and TRBJ2-5; 7 bases fit TRBD1. Germline CDR1 and CDR2: LNHDA and SQIVND (reference sequence). V trimming: 6 bases; J trimming: 1 base; junction bases outside the gene matches: 11. The CDR3 covers 16 residues. CDR3 bases: TGTGCCAGTAGCAGACAGGGTGCCCAACTCCAAGAGACCCAGTACTTC. Translation gives CASSRQGAQLQETQYF. Full variable domain (missing parts from reference TRBV19 and TRBJ2-5): DGGITQSPKYLFRKEGQNVTLSCEQNLNHDAMYWYRQDPGQGLRLIYYSQIVNDFQKGDIAEGYSVSREKKESFPLTVTSAQKNPTAFYLCASSRQGAQLQETQYFGPGTRLLVL.

The chain couples TRBV28 to TRBJ2-7; 10 positions agree with TRBD2. The CDR3 is 14 amino acids. Trimming at V came to 3 bases and at J to 12 bases, leaving 11 bases not matched to a gene. Germline V gene lookup returns CDR1 MDHEN and CDR2 SYDVKM. The CDR3 is CASSFTSGIGLGYF. CDR3 nucleotide sequence: TGTGCCAGCAGTTTCACTAGCGGGATAGGATTGGGGTACTTC. The full variable domain, its missing parts supplied by reference TRBV28 and TRBJ2-7, is DVKVTQSSRYLVKRTGEKVFLECVQDMDHENMFWYRQDPGLGLRLIYFSYDVKMKEKGDIPEGYSVSREKKERFSLILESASTNQTSMYLCASSFTSGIGLGYFGPGTRLTVT.

This clone is deemed medium-sized (0.01 to 0.1%). The chain uses TRBV7-2 and TRBJ2-7; TRBD2 agrees at 7 bases. The CDR3 covers 14 residues. Losses at the gene ends were 2 bases for V and 6 bases for J; bases not matched to a gene: 7. CDR1 is SGHTA and CDR2 is FQGNSA in the germline V gene. The CDR3 loop is CASSLLRERGEQYF. The CDR3 nucleotides are TGTGCCAGCAGCTTACTGCGGGAGCGGGGCGAGCAGTACTTC.

The J gene is TRBJ2-7, the V gene TRBV28; 7 bases agree with TRBD1. With 10 bases clipped from V and 1 base from J, the junction kept 4 bases outside the gene matches. CDR1 MDHEN and CDR2 SYDVKM come from the germline V gene. This CDR3 is 12 amino acids long. CDR3 protein: CATTRGSYEQYV. The DNA of the CDR3 is TGTGCCACTACCAGGGGGTCCTACGAGCAGTACGTC.

This clone was detected a few times. The rearrangement joins TRBV5-4 to TRBJ2-1, with TRBD1 matching over 10 bases. Germline V gene sequence: CDR1 SGHNT, CDR2 YYREEE (reference sequence). This CDR3 has 16 residues. Trimming cost V 0 bases and J 5 bases; bases outside gene matches: 5. This CDR3 reads CASSLGRQGAHNEQFF. DNA for the CDR3: TGTGCCAGCAGCTTGGGGCGACAGGGGGCCCACAATGAGCAGTTCTTC.

The genes are TRBV7-8 and TRBJ1-5, with D perhaps TRBD1 (5 bases). The germline CDR1 and CDR2 sequences are SGHVS and FQNEAQ. This CDR3 has 20 amino acids. V gave up 5 bases and J gave up 7 bases, with 33 bases separating them. CDR3 sequence reads: CASSPRASAGRDMGRQPQHF. The CDR3 bases are TGTGCCAGCAGCCCTAGGGCCTCGGCAGGGAGGGATATGGGCCGACAGCCCCAGCATTTT.

The J gene is TRBJ1-4, the V gene TRBV4-1; D unclear. CDR3 size: 12 residues. The V gene's germline CDR1 is MGHRA and CDR2 YSYEKL. Trimming shortened V by 4 bases and J by 7 bases, and 7 bases separated the two germline ends. CDR3 DNA sequence: TGCGCCAGCAGCCCCCACAGTGAAAAACTGTTTTTT. As protein: CASSPHSEKLFF.

This clone has a handful of counts. This rearrangement joins TRBV11-1 to TRBJ1-3; a possible D gene is TRBD1 (5 bases). V dropped 4 bases and J dropped 0 bases, with 10 bases sitting between them. The CDR3 length is 15 residues. Germline CDR1 and CDR2: SGHAT and FQDESV (reference sequence). The CDR3 sequence is CASSSQGSSGNTIYF. The DNA for the CDR3 is TGTGCCAGCAGCTCCCAGGGATCCTCTGGAAACACCATATATTTT.

The gene calls are TRBV7-3 and TRBJ2-3, with 8 nucleotides matching TRBD2. In germline, CDR1 is SGHTA, CDR2 FQGTGA. J was trimmed by 0 bases and V by 5 bases; bases with no gene match: 4. The CDR3 extends over 15 amino acids. The DNA for the CDR3 is TGTGCCAGCAGCCAAACTAGCGGAAGCACAGATACGCAGTATTTT. Its protein is CASSQTSGSTDTQYF.

This clone has ten or more counts. CDR3 nucleotide sequence: TGCGCCAGCAGCTTAAATGCGGGGAAACAGGCCCTGAACACTGAAGCTTTCTTT. Protein: CASSLNAGKQALNTEAFF. J is TRBJ1-1 and V is TRBV5-1; D perhaps matches TRBD1 (5 bases). The germline gives CDR1 SGHRS, CDR2 YFSETQ. Between the trimmed V and J ends, which lost 2 bases and 0 bases, there was a span of 20 bases. CDR3 length equals 18 residues.

This clone appeared a single time. V is TRBV9 and J is TRBJ2-5; 8 bases agree with TRBD1. The CDR3 covers 14 residues. After removal of 4 bases from V and 2 bases from J, the junction contained 4 bases not matched to a gene. Germline V gene sequence: CDR1 SGDLS, CDR2 YYNGEE. For the CDR3, the DNA is TGTGCCAGCAGCTTCGGGACAGGACAAGAGACCCAGTACTTC. Encoded protein: CASSFGTGQETQYF.